A selection of T cell receptor beta chains follows, all from one sample in a study of T cell changes during pregnancy in multiple sclerosis. Method: immunoSEQ multiplex PCR; TCRdb's copy keeps in-frame clones and lacks some. The sample has around 95,000 clones; about 91% are singletons. Sequencing was performed on peripheral blood, taken after pregnancy. All receptors come from a female donor in good health, enrolled as a control in a pregnancy study. The CDR3 runs from the conserved cysteine through the conserved F or W. The order of the fields is clone size, D gene, V gene, J gene, CDR3 DNA, CDR3 protein. The D gene is left open where the match is weak. Expanded clones get a size class; other rows say once, few or many, or leave the size out.

>-|-|TRBV29-1|TRBJ2-2
TGCAGCGTTGGAGAGCAGACAACAGCCGGGGAGCTGTTTTTT
CSVGEQTTAGELFF
>-|-|TRBV5-1|TRBJ2-3
TGCGCCAGCAGCCGCCTGGGGAGTTCTGGAGATACGCAGTATTTT
CASSRLGSSGDTQYF
>-|-|TRBV6-5|TRBJ2-7
TGTGCCAGCAGTAAACAAAGGGGCTACGAGCAGTACTTC
CASSKQRGYEQYF
>-|-|TRBV11-2|TRBJ2-3
TGTGCCAGCAGCTTACCAGTAGGCGGCACGCAGTATTTT
CASSLPVGGTQYF
>-|-|TRBV19|TRBJ2-3
TGTGCCAGTAGTATCTACGGGAACTCGGACACAGATACGCAGTATTTT
CASSIYGNSDTDTQYF
>-|-|TRBV6-6|TRBJ2-1
TGTGCCAGCAGCACTCTGTTCCCCAATGAGCAGTTCTTC
CASSTLFPNEQFF
>-|TRBD2|TRBV9|TRBJ2-1
TGTGCCAGCAGCGGTGCGGGGGGGCCCAATGTGAATGAGCAGTTCTTC
CASSGAGGPNVNEQFF
>-|-|TRBV7-9|TRBJ2-7
TGTGCCAGCAGCGCGGACGGGGAATACGAGCAGTACTTC
CASSADGEYEQYF
>-|TRBD1|TRBV5-8|TRBJ1-2
TGTGCCAGTAGGGACAGGGGAAACTATGGCTACACCTTC
CASRDRGNYGYTF
>-|TRBD2|TRBV10-3|TRBJ2-1
TGTGCCATCAGTGAACTAGCGGGGGCTGATGAGCAGTTCTTC
CAISELAGADEQFF
>-|TRBD1|TRBV19|TRBJ2-7
TGTGCCAGTACGGGACAGCCCACAGACGAGCAGTACTTC
CASTGQPTDEQYF
>-|TRBD1|TRBV5-1|TRBJ2-2
TGCGCCAGCAGCTTGGTTCCCCCCGGGACAGGGGGCAGCACCGGGGAGCTGTTTTTT
CASSLVPPGTGGSTGELFF
>-|-|TRBV6-5|TRBJ2-1
TGTGCCAGCAGTTACTCGAATAGGGGGAATGAGCAGTTCTTC
CASSYSNRGNEQFF
>once|TRBD2|TRBV19|TRBJ2-7
TGTGCCAGTAGTCCCACCGGGACTAGCGGTGCCTACGAGCAGTACTTC
CASSPTGTSGAYEQYF
>-|-|TRBV5-1|TRBJ2-1
TGCGCCAGCAGCTTGGCCCGGGGTGAGCAGTTCTTC
CASSLARGEQFF
>-|TRBD2|TRBV5-4|TRBJ2-1
TGTGCCAGCAGAAGACTAGCGGGGGGCCTTGTACATGAGCAGTTCTTC
CASRRLAGGLVHEQFF
>few|-|TRBV28|TRBJ1-1
TGTGCCAGCAGGCGGCACCACGCTTTCTTT
CASRRHHAFF
>-|-|TRBV28|TRBJ1-1
TGTGCCAGCAGTTCAGGGGACCGGGCCACTGAAGCTTTCTTT
CASSSGDRATEAFF
>-|TRBD2|TRBV5-6|TRBJ2-7
TGTGCCAGCAGCTTGGCCCTAGCGGGATGGGACGAGCAGTACTTC
CASSLALAGWDEQYF
>-|-|TRBV5-1|TRBJ2-7
TGCGCCAGCAGCGATCAGGGTTACGAGCAGTACTTC
CASSDQGYEQYF
>-|-|TRBV5-8|TRBJ2-7
TGTGCCAGCAGCAGGGGTGACTACGAGCAGTACTTC
CASSRGDYEQYF
>once|-|TRBV6-1|TRBJ2-6
TGTGCCAGCAGTGAAGTGGTCGGGGCTGGGGCCAACGTCCTGACTTTC
CASSEVVGAGANVLTF
>-|-|TRBV6-1|TRBJ2-3
TGTGCCAGCAGACCCCAGGGAGATACGCAGTATTTT
CASRPQGDTQYF
>-|TRBD2|TRBV4-2|TRBJ2-1
TGTGCCAGCAGCCCAGGACTAGCGGGGGGACACAATGAGCAGTTCTTC
CASSPGLAGGHNEQFF
>-|TRBD1|TRBV5-1|TRBJ2-4
TGCGCCAGCAGCTTGGACAGGGGTAGGGCCAAAAACATTCAGTACTTC
CASSLDRGRAKNIQYF
>-|TRBD1|TRBV9|TRBJ1-2
TGTGCCAGCAGCACCGGACAGGGGAGTAACTATGGCTACACCTTC
CASSTGQGSNYGYTF
>-|-|TRBV5-6|TRBJ2-1
TGTGCCAGCAGCTTGGGTGGAGGGGATGAGCAGTTCTTC
CASSLGGGDEQFF
>-|TRBD2|TRBV6-1|TRBJ2-1
TGTGCCAGCATTAGACTAGCGGGAGCCTACAATGAGCAGTTCTTC
CASIRLAGAYNEQFF
>-|-|TRBV27|TRBJ2-7
TGTGCCAGCAGTTTCAGGGACTCCTACGAGCAGTACTTC
CASSFRDSYEQYF
>-|TRBD1|TRBV27|TRBJ1-2
TGTGCCAGCAGTTTGCGGACAGGCTCCTATGGCTACACCTTC
CASSLRTGSYGYTF
>-|-|TRBV29-1|TRBJ1-5
TGCAGTGGACAGCTCGATAGCAATCAGCCCCAGCATTTT
CSGQLDSNQPQHF
>-|TRBD1|TRBV5-1|TRBJ1-1
TGCGCCAGCAGCTTACAGGGGGCTGAAGCTTTCTTT
CASSLQGAEAFF
>-|-|TRBV7-9|TRBJ2-1
TGTGCCAGCAGCGTGAGCGAGTCCTCCTACAATGAGCAGTTCTTC
CASSVSESSYNEQFF
>-|-|TRBV2|TRBJ1-5
TGTGCCAGCAGTGTGAACCTACTGAATCAGCCCCAGCATTTT
CASSVNLLNQPQHF
>-|-|TRBV6-4|TRBJ2-7
TGTGCCAGCAGTGAGACAGTTTCCCCAACCTACGAGCAGTACTTC
CASSETVSPTYEQYF
>-|TRBD2|TRBV9|TRBJ2-7
TGTGCCAGCAGCGAACTAGCGGGGGACTCGTACGAGCAGTACTTC
CASSELAGDSYEQYF
>-|TRBD1|TRBV5-5|TRBJ2-7
TGTGCCAGCAGCTTGGTGTTTTTGGGGACAGGGGGCGCGGGGCAGTACTTC
CASSLVFLGTGGAGQYF